This TCR beta chain was sequenced in a study of blood T cell repertoires in COVID-19. V lost 5 bases and J lost 2, with 9 bases in between. The germline V gene encodes CDR1 SGHAT and CDR2 FQNNGV. The length of the CDR3 is 13 residues. Original methodology: Nucleated cell counts were estimated from reference gene primer amplification. Measured with immunoSEQ multiplex PCR; TCRdb has only the in-frame clones, and not every one. V and J calls and clone size are copied from that table; D and trimming were computed from the DNA. This table has about 94,000 clones, roughly 80% appearing once. This clone came up once.

The clonotype was recovered from a man aged 55 to 69 with acute or convalescent COVID-19. Source material: peripheral blood. The V gene is TRBV11-2, the J gene TRBJ1-1; D not resolved. The CDR3: CASSLRTNTEAFF. CDR3 nucleotides: TGTGCCAGCAGCCTAAGGACTAACACTGAAGCTTTCTTT.